This TCR beta chain was identified in a study of T cell responses to AZD1222 COVID-19 vaccine listed by TCRdb under 2021. Study-level background: AZD1222 recipients with second doses at about 4 weeks or about 12 weeks were pooled, because spike-specific TCR depth and breadth did not differ between schedules. Trial participants were enrolled by age into 18-55, 56-69 and 70-plus year subgroups, with around 150, 28 and 57 TCR-sequenced participants respectively. A total of just over 230 trial participants underwent TCR sequencing, of whom about 200 received two doses of AZD1222 and about 26 received two doses of the MenACWY control vaccine. What the work shows at the level of the full study, not this receptor alone: Epitopes outside the regions mutated in the B.1.351 and B.1.1.7 variants were reportedly recognized by nearly half of the unique spike-specific TCRs. After two AZD1222 doses, spike-specific TCR breadth and depth were significantly higher than at day 0 and than in MenACWY recipients. Participants were mostly white British, with more females than males. The authors suggested clonal diversity may have been underestimated. The whole spike protein was spanned by vaccine-associated CD4 TCRs, and dominant responses were seen in regions 160-218 and 743-854. No day 14 peak-response samples were available, so repertoires were characterized only after the peak T cell response. The 56-69-year group was small, and its depth increase did not reach significance, likely because of low power. Only five or six AZD1222 recipients were SARS-CoV-2 seropositive at baseline, limiting conclusions about previously exposed vaccinees.

The CDR3 regions of human TCRbeta chains were analyzed by immunosequencing. Regarding the original processing steps: Repertoire TCRs were matched against a reference library of SARS-CoV-2-specific TCRs generated with the MIRA antigen-specificity platform. Breadth was defined as the fraction of unique TCRs that were SARS-CoV-2-associated. Depth was defined as the fraction of total T cells that were SARS-CoV-2-associated. Using the MIRA data, each spike-specific TCR was mapped to the spike region that the TCR reacts to and placed in a CD4 or CD8 class. Log10-transformed breadth and depth values were compared by one-way ANOVA with Sidak's multiple comparisons tests. In TCRdb, the immuneACCESS table is reduced to in-frame sequences with V and J assigned. These tables do not hold every clone; where another copy was compared, an unresolved V gene accounts for under half, and the others remain unexplained. The V and J calls and clone size come from that table; D and trimming were worked out from the DNA. The sample table lists roughly 97,000 clones, 70% to 90% of them with a count of one. The ten top clones hold roughly a sixth of the sample.

The sample's time point label is to be understood as: baseline before first vaccination. Vaccinee samples came from UK trials COV001 and COV002, including a single-blind randomized controlled phase 2/3 trial of AZD1222 (ChAdOx1 nCoV-19) in healthy adults. Trial participant PBMC samples were collected at day 0 and day 28 after the second dose for TCRbeta chain sequencing. This clone was counted only a few times. The clone's antigen remains unknown. No qualities accompany the bases; no much larger clone lies one base away. According to the germline V gene, CDR1 reads MGHRA and CDR2 reads YSYEKL. The junction shows trimming of 1 base on V and 4 bases on J, and the gene matches do not reach 6 bases of it. Measured from the cysteine to the phenylalanine, the CDR3 is 15 residues long. Just CDR3 DNA is preserved here, 45 bases in frame from base 1.

The TCR sequence derives from an adult in good health. The chain was built from TRBV4-1 and TRBJ1-2, with 7 bases aligning to TRBD1. The starting material was peripheral blood, obtained on day 0 of AZD1222 vaccination. The DNA sequence is as follows: TGCGCCAGCAGCCAAGCGGGGACAGACCGCTATGGCTACACCTTC. The encoded protein is CASSQAGTDRYGYTF.